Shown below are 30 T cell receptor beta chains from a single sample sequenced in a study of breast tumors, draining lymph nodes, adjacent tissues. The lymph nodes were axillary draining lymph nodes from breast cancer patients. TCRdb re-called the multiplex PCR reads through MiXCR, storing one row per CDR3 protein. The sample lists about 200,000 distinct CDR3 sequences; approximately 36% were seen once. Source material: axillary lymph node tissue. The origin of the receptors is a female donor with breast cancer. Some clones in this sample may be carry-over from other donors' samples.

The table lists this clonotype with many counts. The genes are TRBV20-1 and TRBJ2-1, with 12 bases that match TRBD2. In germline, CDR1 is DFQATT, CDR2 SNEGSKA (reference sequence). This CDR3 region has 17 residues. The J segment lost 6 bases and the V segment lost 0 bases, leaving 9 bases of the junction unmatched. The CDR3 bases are TGCAGTGCTAGAGATCCTAGGACTAGCGGGGTCAGCAATGAGCAGTTCTTC. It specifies CSARDPRTSGVSNEQFF.

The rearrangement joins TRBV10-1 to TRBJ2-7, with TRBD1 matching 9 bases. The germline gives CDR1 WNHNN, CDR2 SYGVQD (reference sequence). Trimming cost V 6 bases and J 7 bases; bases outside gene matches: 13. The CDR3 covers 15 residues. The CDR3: CASRDETGTGREQYF. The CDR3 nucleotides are TGCGCCAGCAGGGACGAAACCGGGACAGGGAGAGAGCAGTACTTC.

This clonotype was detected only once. The CDR3 DNA follows: TGCAGCGTACAATCAGGGAACTATGGCTACACCTTC. It specifies CSVQSGNYGYTF. V gene TRBV20-1 combines with J gene TRBJ1-2; the D gene is possibly TRBD1 (5 bases). The CDR3 covers 12 residues. The germline gives CDR1 DFQATT, CDR2 SNEGSKA (reference sequence).

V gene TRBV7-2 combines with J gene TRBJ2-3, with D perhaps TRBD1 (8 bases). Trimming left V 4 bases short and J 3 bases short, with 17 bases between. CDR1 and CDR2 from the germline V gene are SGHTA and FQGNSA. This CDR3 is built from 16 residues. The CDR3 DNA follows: TGTGCCAGCAGCTCACCGGTACAGGGGGGGACAGATACGCAGTATTTT. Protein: CASSSPVQGGTDTQYF.

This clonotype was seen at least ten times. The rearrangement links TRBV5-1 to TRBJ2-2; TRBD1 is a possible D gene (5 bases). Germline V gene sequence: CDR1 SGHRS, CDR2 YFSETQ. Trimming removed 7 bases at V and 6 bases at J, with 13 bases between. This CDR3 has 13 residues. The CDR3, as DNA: TGCGCCAGCGGCCTCCTAGGGGCCGGGGAGCTGTTTTTT. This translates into CASGLLGAGELFF.

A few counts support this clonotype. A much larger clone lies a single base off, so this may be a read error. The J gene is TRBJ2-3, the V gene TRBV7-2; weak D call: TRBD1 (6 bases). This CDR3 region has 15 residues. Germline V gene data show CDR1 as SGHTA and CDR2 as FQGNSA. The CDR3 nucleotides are TGTGCCAGCAGCTTACGACAGGTCAGCATAGATACGCAGTATTTT. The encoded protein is CASSLRQVSIDTQYF. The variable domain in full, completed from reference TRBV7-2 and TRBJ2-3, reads GAGVSQSPSNKVTEKGKDVELRCDPISGHTALYWYRQSLGQGLEFLIYFQGNSAPDKSGLPSDRFSAERTGGSVSTLTIQRTQQEDSAVYLCASSLRQVSIDTQYFGPGTRLTVL.

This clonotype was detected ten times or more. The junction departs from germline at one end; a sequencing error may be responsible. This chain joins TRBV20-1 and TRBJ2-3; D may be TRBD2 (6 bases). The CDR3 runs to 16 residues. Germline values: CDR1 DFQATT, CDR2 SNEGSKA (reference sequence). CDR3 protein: CSATPLEGPRTDTQYF. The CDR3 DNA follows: TGCAGCGCTACCCCCCTGGAGGGCCCTCGGACAGATACGCAGTATTTT.

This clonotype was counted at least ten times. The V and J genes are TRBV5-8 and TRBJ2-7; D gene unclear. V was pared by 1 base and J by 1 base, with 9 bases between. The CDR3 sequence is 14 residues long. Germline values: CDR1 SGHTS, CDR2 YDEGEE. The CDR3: CASSLMAASYEQYF. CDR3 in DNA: TGTGCCAGCAGCTTGATGGCGGCTTCCTACGAGCAGTACTTC.

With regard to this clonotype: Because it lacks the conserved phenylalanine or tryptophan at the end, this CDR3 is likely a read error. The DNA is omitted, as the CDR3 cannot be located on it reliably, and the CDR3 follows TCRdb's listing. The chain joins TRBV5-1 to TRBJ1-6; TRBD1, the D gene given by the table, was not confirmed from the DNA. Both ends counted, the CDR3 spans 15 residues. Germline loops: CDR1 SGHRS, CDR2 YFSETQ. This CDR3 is CASSLTGTVNSPLRV.

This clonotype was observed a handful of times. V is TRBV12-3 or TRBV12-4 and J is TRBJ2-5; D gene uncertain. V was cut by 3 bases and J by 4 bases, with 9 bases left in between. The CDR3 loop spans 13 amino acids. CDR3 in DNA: TGTGCCAGCAGTTTCCCGGAAGGAGAGACCCAGTACTTC. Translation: CASSFPEGETQYF.

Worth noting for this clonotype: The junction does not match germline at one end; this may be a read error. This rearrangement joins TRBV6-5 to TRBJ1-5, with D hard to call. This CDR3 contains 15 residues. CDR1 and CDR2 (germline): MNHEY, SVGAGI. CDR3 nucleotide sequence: TGTGCCAGCAGTCACTCTCTGGGAAGCAATCAGCCCCAGCATTTT. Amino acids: CASSHSLGSNQPQHF.

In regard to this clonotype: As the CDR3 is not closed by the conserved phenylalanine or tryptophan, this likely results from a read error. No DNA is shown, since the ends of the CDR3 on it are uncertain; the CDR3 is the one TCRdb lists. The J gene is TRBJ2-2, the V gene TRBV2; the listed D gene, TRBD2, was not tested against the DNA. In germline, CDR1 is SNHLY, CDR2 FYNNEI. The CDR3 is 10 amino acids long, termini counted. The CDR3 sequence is CASSEALLLA.

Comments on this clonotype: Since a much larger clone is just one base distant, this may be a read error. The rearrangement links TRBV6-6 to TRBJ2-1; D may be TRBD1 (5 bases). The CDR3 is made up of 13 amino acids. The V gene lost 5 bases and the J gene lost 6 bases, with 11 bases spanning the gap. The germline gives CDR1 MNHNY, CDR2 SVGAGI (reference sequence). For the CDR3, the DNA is TGTGCCAGCAGTCTGGACACGGTCAATGAGCAGTTCTTC. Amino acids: CASSLDTVNEQFF.

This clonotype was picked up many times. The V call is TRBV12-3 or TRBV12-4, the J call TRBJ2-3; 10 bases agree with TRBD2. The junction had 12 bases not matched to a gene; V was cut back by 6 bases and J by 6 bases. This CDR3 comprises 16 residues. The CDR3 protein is CASSSRTSGMGDTQYF. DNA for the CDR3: TGTGCCAGCAGCTCTCGAACTAGCGGGATGGGGGATACGCAGTATTTT.

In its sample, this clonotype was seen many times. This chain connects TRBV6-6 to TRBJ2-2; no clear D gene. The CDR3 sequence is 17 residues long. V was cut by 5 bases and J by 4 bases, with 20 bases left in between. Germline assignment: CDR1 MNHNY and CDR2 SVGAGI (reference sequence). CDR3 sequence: CASSLWVGPVPTGELFF. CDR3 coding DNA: TGTGCCAGCAGTCTCTGGGTCGGACCCGTCCCCACCGGGGAGCTGTTTTTT.

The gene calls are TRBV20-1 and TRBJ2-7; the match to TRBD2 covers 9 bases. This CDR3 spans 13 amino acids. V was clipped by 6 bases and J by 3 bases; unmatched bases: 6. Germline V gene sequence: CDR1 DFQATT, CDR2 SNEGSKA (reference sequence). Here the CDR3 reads CSAGSSGNYEQYF. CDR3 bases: TGCAGTGCGGGGTCTAGCGGGAACTACGAGCAGTACTTC.

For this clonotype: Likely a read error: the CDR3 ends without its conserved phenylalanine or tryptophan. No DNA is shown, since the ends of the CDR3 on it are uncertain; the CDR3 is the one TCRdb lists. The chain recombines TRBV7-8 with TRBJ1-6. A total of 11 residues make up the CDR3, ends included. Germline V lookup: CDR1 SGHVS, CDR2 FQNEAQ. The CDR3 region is CASSLEAGPNY.

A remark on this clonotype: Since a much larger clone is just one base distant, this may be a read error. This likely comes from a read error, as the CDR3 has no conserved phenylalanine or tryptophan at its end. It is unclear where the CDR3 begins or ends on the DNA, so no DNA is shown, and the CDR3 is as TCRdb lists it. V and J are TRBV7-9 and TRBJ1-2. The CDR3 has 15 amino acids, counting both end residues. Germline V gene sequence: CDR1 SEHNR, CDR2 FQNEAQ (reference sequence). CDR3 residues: CASSLAQDNQPGYPL.

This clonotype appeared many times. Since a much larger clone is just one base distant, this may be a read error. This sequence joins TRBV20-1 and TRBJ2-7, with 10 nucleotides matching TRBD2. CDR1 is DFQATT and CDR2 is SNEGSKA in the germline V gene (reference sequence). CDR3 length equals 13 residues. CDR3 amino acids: CSAEREGRYAQYF. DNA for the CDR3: TGCAGTGCTGAGCGGGAGGGCCGATACGCGCAGTACTTC.

This CDR3 reads CASSLGRRVLGYGYTF. DNA of the CDR3: TGTGCCAGCAGCTTAGGCCGCCGGGTCCTAGGCTATGGCTACACCTTC. This chain uses TRBV7-2 with TRBJ1-2, with D unresolved. The CDR3 totals 16 residues. Trimming cost V 1 base and J 4 bases, with 16 bases left between them. In germline, CDR1 is SGHTA, CDR2 FQGNSA.

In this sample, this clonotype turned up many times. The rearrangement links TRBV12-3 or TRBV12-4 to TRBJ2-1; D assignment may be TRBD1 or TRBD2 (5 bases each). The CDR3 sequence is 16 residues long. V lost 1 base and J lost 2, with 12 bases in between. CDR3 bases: TGTGCCAGCAGTTTAGTTACGGGGCTTGCCTACAATGAGCAGTTCTTC. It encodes CASSLVTGLAYNEQFF.

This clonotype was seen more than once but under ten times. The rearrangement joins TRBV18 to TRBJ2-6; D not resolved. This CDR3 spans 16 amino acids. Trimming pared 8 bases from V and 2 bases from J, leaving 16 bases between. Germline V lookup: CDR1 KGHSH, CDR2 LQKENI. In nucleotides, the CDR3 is TGTGCCAGCCCTGACCCCGCGGCGGCTGGGGCCAACGTCCTGACTTTC. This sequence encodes CASPDPAAAGANVLTF.

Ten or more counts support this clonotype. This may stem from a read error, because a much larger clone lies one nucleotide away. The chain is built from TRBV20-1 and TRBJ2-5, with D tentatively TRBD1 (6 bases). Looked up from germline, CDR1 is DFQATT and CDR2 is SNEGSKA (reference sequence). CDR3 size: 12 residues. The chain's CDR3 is CSVYRGSRTPYF. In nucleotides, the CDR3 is TGCAGTGTCTATAGGGGGTCTAGGACCCCGTACTTC.

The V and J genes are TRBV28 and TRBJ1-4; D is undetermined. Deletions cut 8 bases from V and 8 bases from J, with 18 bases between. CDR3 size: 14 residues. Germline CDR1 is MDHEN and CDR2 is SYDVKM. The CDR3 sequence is CASLGFLGREKLFF. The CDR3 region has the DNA TGTGCCAGCTTGGGATTCCTCGGACGAGAAAAACTGTTTTTT.

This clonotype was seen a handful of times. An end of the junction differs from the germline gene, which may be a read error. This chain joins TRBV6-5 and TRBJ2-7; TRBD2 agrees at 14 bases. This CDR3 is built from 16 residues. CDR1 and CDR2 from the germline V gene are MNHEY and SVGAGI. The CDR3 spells CASSHSTSGRAYEQYF. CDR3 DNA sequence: TGTGCCAGCAGTCACTCGACTAGCGGGAGGGCCTACGAGCAGTACTTC.

The CDR3 loop reads CASSYSWGENQPQHF. The CDR3 DNA sequence: TGTGCCAGCAGTTACTCTTGGGGGGAAAATCAGCCCCAGCATTTT. The chain links TRBV6-5 to TRBJ1-5; tentatively, D is TRBD1 (5 bases). Per germline, CDR1 MNHEY and CDR2 SVGAGI. V lost 0 bases, J lost 4 bases, and 10 bases lay in between. CDR3 length: 15 amino acids.

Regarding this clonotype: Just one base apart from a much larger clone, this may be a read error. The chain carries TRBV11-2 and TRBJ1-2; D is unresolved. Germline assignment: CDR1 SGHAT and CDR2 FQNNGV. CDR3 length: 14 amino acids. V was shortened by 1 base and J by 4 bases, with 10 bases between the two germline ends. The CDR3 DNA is TGTGCCAGCAGCTTAGGAGGGAGGGCCTATGGCTACACCTTC. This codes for CASSLGGRAYGYTF.

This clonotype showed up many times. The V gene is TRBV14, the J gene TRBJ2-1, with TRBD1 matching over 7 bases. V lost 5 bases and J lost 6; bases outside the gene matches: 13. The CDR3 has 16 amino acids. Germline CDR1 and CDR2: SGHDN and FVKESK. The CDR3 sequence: CASSWTGPSMGNEQFF. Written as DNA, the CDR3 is TGTGCCAGCAGCTGGACAGGTCCCTCTATGGGCAATGAGCAGTTCTTC.

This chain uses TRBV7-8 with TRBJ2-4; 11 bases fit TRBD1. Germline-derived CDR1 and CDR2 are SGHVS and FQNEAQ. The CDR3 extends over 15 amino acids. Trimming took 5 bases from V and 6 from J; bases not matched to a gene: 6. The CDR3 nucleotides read TGTGCCAGCAGCACGTTGGGACAGGGGGTAAACATTCAGTACTTC. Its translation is CASSTLGQGVNIQYF.

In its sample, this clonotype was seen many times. The CDR3 DNA reads TGCGCCAGCAGCCAGGGGGAAGGGGGGGACCAAGAGACCCAGTACTTC. Amino acid sequence: CASSQGEGGDQETQYF. The J gene is TRBJ2-5, the V gene TRBV4-1, with D perhaps TRBD2 (7 bases). CDR3 length equals 16 residues. Germline-derived CDR1 and CDR2 are MGHRA and YSYEKL. The ends were cut back, 3 bases at V and 0 bases at J, with 14 bases in the middle.